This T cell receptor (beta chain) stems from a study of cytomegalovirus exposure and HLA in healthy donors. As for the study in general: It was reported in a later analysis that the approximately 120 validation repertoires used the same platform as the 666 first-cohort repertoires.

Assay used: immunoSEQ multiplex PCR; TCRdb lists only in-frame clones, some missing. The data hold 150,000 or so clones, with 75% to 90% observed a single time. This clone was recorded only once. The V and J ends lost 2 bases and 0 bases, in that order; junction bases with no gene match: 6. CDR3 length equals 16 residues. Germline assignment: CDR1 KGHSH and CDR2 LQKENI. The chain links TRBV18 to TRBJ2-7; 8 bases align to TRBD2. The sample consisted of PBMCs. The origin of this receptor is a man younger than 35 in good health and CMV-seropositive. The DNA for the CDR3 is TGTGCCAGCTCACCATCCCGGGGGGGGAGCTCCTACGAGCAGTACTTC. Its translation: CASSPSRGGSSYEQYF.